Listed below are T cell receptor beta chains from one sample, sequenced in a study of blood T cell repertoires in COVID-19. TCRdb keeps only in-frame clones here, not all; method: immunoSEQ multiplex PCR. Found here are hundreds of thousands of clones, 80% to 90% of them singletons; the top ten hold 7.5% to 8%. Sequencing was done on a sample of peripheral blood. The receptors derive from an elderly woman with COVID-19, enrolled during active disease. Each CDR3 is given with its conserved first and last residue. Each record gives: D gene, clone size, J gene, V gene, CDR3 protein, CDR3 DNA. D genes are given only for firm matches. Clone size is stated in some rows and not others, as once, few, many or a class when expanded.

TRBD1 NA TRBJ1-1 TRBV18 CASSPGLLTGGETNTEAFF TGTGCCAGCTCACCTGGTCTCCTGACAGGGGGCGAAACGAACACTGAAGCTTTCTTT
NA few TRBJ1-2 TRBV7-9 CASSLGQYFYGYTF TGTGCCAGCAGCTTGGGGCAGTACTTCTATGGCTACACCTTC
NA NA TRBJ2-7 TRBV6-2/TRBV6-3 CASSYGGHEQYF TGTGCCAGCAGTTACGGGGGACATGAGCAGTACTTC
TRBD2 NA TRBJ2-5 TRBV3-1/TRBV3-2 CASSRTGLAGYVETQYF TGTGCCAGCAGCCGCACCGGGCTAGCGGGGTATGTAGAGACCCAGTACTTC
TRBD1 NA TRBJ1-2 TRBV5-1 CASSLFPGQRRLGYTF TGCGCCAGCAGCTTGTTTCCGGGACAGCGTCGGTTGGGCTACACCTTC
TRBD1 NA TRBJ1-1 TRBV18 CASSGQGGTEAFF TGTGCCAGCTCTGGACAGGGTGGCACTGAAGCTTTCTTT
TRBD2 NA TRBJ2-7 TRBV6-5 CASISAGGPPYEQYF TGTGCCAGCATTTCAGCGGGGGGGCCCCCCTACGAGCAGTACTTC
NA NA TRBJ1-2 TRBV6-5 CAVHRVGAVMDGYTF TGTGCCGTCCACAGGGTAGGGGCTGTGATGGATGGCTACACCTTC
NA NA TRBJ1-1 TRBV28 CASSSLGWRMNTEAFF TGTGCCAGCAGTTCGCTAGGATGGCGGATGAACACTGAAGCTTTCTTT
TRBD1 NA TRBJ2-5 TRBV28 CASTLGGRGTQYF TGTGCCAGCACCCTAGGGGGCCGGGGGACCCAGTACTTC
NA NA TRBJ1-2 TRBV19 CASSMVFAARVDYGYTF TGTGCCAGTAGTATGGTCTTTGCGGCCAGGGTCGACTATGGCTACACCTTC
TRBD1 NA TRBJ1-1 TRBV6-5 CASRPGTGEYTEAFF TGTGCCAGCAGACCAGGGACAGGGGAATACACTGAAGCTTTCTTT
TRBD1 NA TRBJ1-5 TRBV2 CASKVGQNYQPQHF TGTGCCAGCAAGGTGGGACAGAACTATCAGCCCCAGCATTTT
NA NA TRBJ1-1 TRBV5-1 CASSWTADNTEAFF TGCGCCAGCAGCTGGACAGCAGATAACACTGAAGCTTTCTTT
NA NA TRBJ1-5 TRBV30 CAWSRGLGGNQPQHF TGTGCCTGGAGCAGGGGTCTAGGGGGCAATCAGCCCCAGCATTTT
TRBD1 NA TRBJ1-6 TRBV27 CASSREGASYNSPLHF TGTGCCAGCAGTCGCGAGGGGGCGTCCTATAATTCACCCCTCCACTTT
TRBD2 NA TRBJ2-5 TRBV29-1 CSVGLAGGETQYF TGCAGCGTTGGCCTAGCGGGAGGTGAGACCCAGTACTTC
NA NA TRBJ2-1 TRBV24-1 CATSDFDSSYNEQFF TGTGCCACCAGTGATTTTGACAGCTCCTACAATGAGCAGTTCTTC
TRBD1 NA TRBJ2-4 TRBV24-1 CATSDLPDRLDAKNIQYF TGTGCCACCAGTGATTTGCCGGACAGGTTGGATGCCAAAAACATTCAGTACTTC
TRBD2 NA TRBJ2-5 TRBV30 CAWSAGTSRGETQYF TGTGCCTGGAGCGCCGGGACTAGCCGTGGGGAGACCCAGTACTTC
NA NA TRBJ2-2 TRBV7-6 CASSPSTGSPGELFF TGTGCCAGCTCACCATCAACAGGGAGCCCCGGGGAGCTGTTTTTT
NA many TRBJ1-1 TRBV4-1 CASSRVPGTEAFF TGCGCCAGCAGCCGGGTCCCGGGGACTGAAGCTTTCTTT
TRBD1 NA TRBJ1-2 TRBV6-5 CASRVTGEKSRGYTF TGTGCCAGCAGAGTCACAGGGGAGAAATCTCGGGGCTACACCTTC
NA NA TRBJ1-6 TRBV5-1 CASSLGQGPAPLHF TGCGCCAGCAGCTTGGGGCAGGGCCCGGCACCCCTCCACTTT
NA few TRBJ1-1 TRBV3-1/TRBV3-2 CASSQGVGGNTEAFF TGTGCCAGCAGCCAAGGTGTCGGAGGGAACACTGAAGCTTTCTTT
TRBD2 NA TRBJ2-1 TRBV7-9 CASNPGLQRGGRSEQFF TGTGCCAGCAACCCGGGGCTACAGCGGGGGGGCCGGAGTGAGCAGTTCTTC
NA NA TRBJ1-2 TRBV6-1 CASSERGGAGYGYTF TGTGCCAGCAGTGAACGGGGGGGCGCAGGGTATGGCTACACCTTC
NA NA TRBJ2-7 TRBV5-1 CASSWMVGTQRSYEQYF TGCGCCAGCAGCTGGATGGTGGGCACCCAGCGGTCCTACGAGCAGTACTTC
NA few TRBJ1-2 TRBV4-1 CASSQDGGTGGYTF TGCGCCAGCAGCCAAGATGGAGGTACCGGCGGCTACACCTTC
TRBD1 NA TRBJ1-3 TRBV5-8 CASSSGQISGNTIYF TGTGCCAGCAGCTCGGGACAGATCTCTGGAAACACCATATATTTT
TRBD1 NA TRBJ2-1 TRBV6-5 CASRFTGGAYNEQFF TGTGCCAGCAGATTCACAGGGGGCGCCTACAATGAGCAGTTCTTC
NA NA TRBJ1-2 TRBV9 CASSVSSGKDYGYTF TGTGCCAGCAGCGTAAGTTCAGGGAAGGACTATGGCTACACCTTC
TRBD1 NA TRBJ1-4 TRBV18 CASSLSQGAEKLFF TGTGCCAGCTCGCTATCTCAGGGGGCTGAAAAACTGTTTTTT
NA NA TRBJ1-6 TRBV30 CAWSVRGSPLHF TGTGCCTGGAGTGTACGGGGATCACCCCTCCACTTT
TRBD1 NA TRBJ1-5 TRBV6-5 CASKDRGLSNQPQHF TGTGCCAGCAAGGACAGGGGGCTTAGCAATCAGCCCCAGCATTTT
NA NA TRBJ1-1 TRBV12-3/TRBV12-4 CASSFSREAFF TGTGCCAGCAGTTTTTCGCGGGAAGCTTTCTTT
NA NA TRBJ1-6 TRBV7-8 CASRAGLSHSPLHF TGTGCCAGCAGGGCGGGCCTCTCCCATTCACCCCTCCACTTT
NA NA TRBJ1-1 TRBV6-5 CASSSRNTEAFF TGTGCCAGCAGTTCTCGGAACACTGAAGCTTTCTTT
NA NA TRBJ1-1 TRBV5-1 CASSLAGSEAFF TGCGCCAGCAGCTTGGCCGGGTCTGAAGCTTTCTTT
TRBD1 NA TRBJ2-3 TRBV9 CASSATGAPSTDTQYF TGTGCCAGCAGCGCGACAGGGGCACCTAGCACAGATACGCAGTATTTT
NA NA TRBJ2-5 TRBV3-1/TRBV3-2 CASSPRGETQYF TGTGCCAGCAGCCCCCGGGGGGAGACCCAGTACTTC
NA few TRBJ1-3 TRBV7-6 CASSTQGFFSGNTIYF TGTGCCAGCAGCACACAGGGCTTCTTCTCTGGAAACACCATATATTTT
NA NA TRBJ2-5 TRBV15 CATSRDLGGETQYF TGTGCCACCAGCAGAGATCTTGGAGGTGAGACCCAGTACTTC
TRBD2 NA TRBJ2-6 TRBV3-1/TRBV3-2 CASSQDTAGGSGANVLTF TGTGCCAGCAGCCAAGATACAGCGGGAGGCTCTGGGGCCAACGTCCTGACTTTC
TRBD1 once TRBJ1-2 TRBV6-5 CASSYSWTGGSGYTF TGTGCCAGCAGTTACTCGTGGACAGGGGGGTCTGGCTACACCTTC
NA once TRBJ2-7 TRBV27 CASSLRRDNPTQQYF TGTGCCAGCAGTCTAAGACGGGACAACCCTACGCAGCAGTACTTC
NA few TRBJ1-1 TRBV12-3/TRBV12-4 CASRSSGGTEAFF TGTGCCAGCAGATCTAGCGGGGGCACTGAAGCTTTCTTT
NA NA TRBJ1-3 TRBV5-1 CASSLDGGGNGNTIYF TGCGCCAGCAGCTTAGATGGCGGGGGAAATGGAAACACCATATATTTT
TRBD2 NA TRBJ2-2 TRBV6-4 CASRRSGGSTGELFF TGTGCCAGCCGACGAAGCGGGGGGTCCACCGGGGAGCTGTTTTTT
NA NA TRBJ2-5 TRBV18 CASSPRAETQYF TGTGCCAGCTCACCGAGGGCCGAGACCCAGTACTTC
NA NA TRBJ1-5 TRBV7-9 CASSLAVGWPQHF TGTGCCAGCAGCTTAGCAGTCGGTTGGCCCCAGCATTTT
NA NA TRBJ1-2 TRBV6-5 CASSLTTDYGYTF TGTGCCAGCAGTTTAACGACAGATTATGGCTACACCTTC
TRBD2 NA TRBJ2-3 TRBV7-2 CASSLRGSGRIGADTQYF TGTGCCAGCAGCTTGAGAGGAAGCGGGAGAATCGGAGCGGATACGCAGTATTTT
NA NA TRBJ2-2 TRBV18 CASSPGQGRTGELFF TGTGCCAGCTCGCCGGGACAAGGTCGTACCGGGGAGCTGTTTTTT
NA NA TRBJ2-2 TRBV14 CASSPQEVGELFF TGTGCCAGCAGCCCGCAGGAGGTCGGGGAGCTGTTTTTT
TRBD1 NA TRBJ2-3 TRBV6-6 CASRPTGGTDTQYF TGTGCCAGCAGACCGACAGGGGGGACAGATACGCAGTATTTT
TRBD1 NA TRBJ1-4 TRBV10-3 CAMRGQGDEKLFF TGTGCCATGCGGGGACAGGGGGATGAAAAACTGTTTTTT
NA NA TRBJ2-2 TRBV11-2 CASSSYLQQGSTGELFF TGTGCCAGCAGCTCATATCTGCAGCAGGGCTCCACCGGGGAGCTGTTTTTT
NA NA TRBJ1-5 TRBV3-1/TRBV3-2 CASSLTAPGNQPQHF TGTGCCAGCAGCCTGACAGCCCCTGGCAATCAGCCCCAGCATTTT
TRBD1 NA TRBJ1-2 TRBV12-5 CASGLSGGISYTF TGTGCTAGTGGTTTGTCAGGGGGGATAAGCTACACCTTC